Below are 20 T cell receptor beta chains sequenced from a single sample in a study of blood T cell repertoires in COVID-19. Some clones are missing from TCRdb's copy, which holds only in-frame ones; the method was immunoSEQ multiplex PCR. The repertoire includes 150,000 to 200,000 clones, roughly 77% of them detected once, and 17% sits in the top ten. Sequencing used PBMCs or T cells enriched from blood (not recorded which). The receptors originated from a woman aged 50 to 60 with acute COVID-19.

V usage is TRBV5-8 and J usage is TRBJ2-1, with 10 positions matching TRBD2. The CDR3 runs 17 residues. CDR1 and CDR2 (germline): SGHTS, YDEGEE. J lost 9 bases, V lost 0 bases, and 12 bases had no gene match. CDR3 in DNA: TGTGCCAGCAGCTTGGCCCGTGATAGCGGGGGGCAAGGTGAGCAGTTCTTC. Amino acids: CASSLARDSGGQGEQFF.

A note on this clone: The sample contains more than one DNA sequence encoding this CDR3. The CDR3 DNA reads TGCAGCGCCGACAGGGGAGGCGAAAAACTGTTTTTT. Translation gives CSADRGGEKLFF. The rearrangement joins TRBV29-1 to TRBJ1-4; 8 bases match TRBD1. Germline CDR1 and CDR2: SQVTM and ANQGSEA. V trimming: 7 bases; J trimming: 8 bases; junction bases outside the gene matches: 6. CDR3 length equals 12 residues.

A few counts support this clone. The chain joins TRBV19 to TRBJ1-3; 9 positions agree with TRBD1. The CDR3 has 15 residues. CDR1 is LNHDA, CDR2 SQIVND, per germline (reference sequence). Trimming took 3 bases from V and 6 from J; bases not matched to a gene: 6. The CDR3 loop is CASSIWGQGVNTIYF. CDR3 DNA sequence: TGTGCCAGTAGTATCTGGGGACAGGGAGTAAACACCATATATTTT.

As for this clone: Additional DNA sequences in this sample encode the identical CDR3. This sequence joins TRBV5-1 and TRBJ2-1, with D perhaps matching TRBD2 (6 bases). CDR1 and CDR2 (germline): SGHRS, YFSETQ. V was shortened by 2 bases and J by 6 bases, with 6 bases between the two germline ends. The CDR3 has 12 residues. The CDR3 loop is CASSFGGNEQFF. The CDR3 coding sequence is TGCGCCAGCAGCTTCGGGGGCAATGAGCAGTTCTTC.

The chain carries TRBV6-2 or TRBV6-3 and TRBJ1-1, with TRBD1 as a possible D gene (5 bases). This CDR3 has 15 amino acids. Trimming took 0 bases from V and 1 from J, leaving 9 bases between them. Germline V gene lookup returns CDR1 MNHEY and CDR2 SVGEGT. The CDR3 sequence is CASSYSSRANTEAFF. CDR3 coding DNA: TGTGCCAGCAGTTACTCGTCCAGGGCGAACACTGAAGCTTTCTTT.

J is TRBJ2-5 and V is TRBV10-3; 7 bases fit TRBD2. The CDR3 totals 14 residues. In germline, CDR1 is ENHRY, CDR2 SYGVKD. V gave up 2 bases and J gave up 4 bases; unmatched junction bases: 4. CDR3 amino acids: CAISERGDSETQYF. As DNA, the CDR3 is TGTGCCATCAGTGAGCGGGGGGATTCAGAGACCCAGTACTTC.

CDR3 in DNA: TGTGCCAGCAGTTATCTGAGAAAATGGGACACGGAGAACACTGAAGCTTTCTTT. Amino acid sequence: CASSYLRKWDTENTEAFF. This chain uses TRBV6-2 or TRBV6-3 with TRBJ1-1, with D perhaps TRBD1 (6 bases). This CDR3 spans 18 amino acids. V was pared by 3 bases and J by 1 base, with 21 bases between. Germline CDR1 is MNHEY and CDR2 is SVGEGT.

The rearrangement joins TRBV6-2 or TRBV6-3 to TRBJ2-7, with D unclear. V was clipped by 5 bases and J by 3 bases, with 8 bases between them. The CDR3 sequence is 12 residues long. Germline V gives CDR1 MNHEY, CDR2 SVGEGT. The CDR3 DNA follows: TGTGCCAGCAGTGCCAGTAACTACGAGCAGTACGTC. Protein product: CASSASNYEQYV.

The rearrangement uses TRBV6-5 and TRBJ1-4; the D gene is possibly TRBD1 (6 bases). There are 16 residues in the CDR3. Trimming shortened V by 2 bases and J by 7 bases, and 17 bases separated the two germline ends. CDR1 and CDR2 from the germline V gene are MNHEY and SVGAGI. CDR3 region: CASSYLGGRASEKLFF. The CDR3, as DNA: TGTGCCAGCAGTTACCTAGGGGGTAGGGCGAGTGAAAAACTGTTTTTT.

V gene TRBV5-1 combines with J gene TRBJ1-3; D is possibly TRBD1 (6 bases). V was clipped by 4 bases and J by 0 bases, with 17 bases between them. The CDR3 loop spans 17 amino acids. Germline values: CDR1 SGHRS, CDR2 YFSETQ. CDR3 residues: CASSSGGHQSSGNTIYF. The DNA for the CDR3 is TGCGCCAGCAGCAGTGGGGGACACCAGAGCTCTGGAAACACCATATATTTT. Using reference TRBV5-1 and TRBJ1-3 for the parts outside the CDR3, the full variable domain is KAGVTQTPRYLIKTRGQQVTLSCSPISGHRSVSWYQQTPGQGLQFLFEYFSETQRNKGNFPGRFSGRQFSNSRSEMNVSTLELGDSALYLCASSSGGHQSSGNTIYFGEGSWLTVV.

The chain carries TRBV28 and TRBJ1-3, with D tentatively TRBD1 (5 bases). V was clipped by 3 bases and J by 4 bases, with 16 bases between them. This CDR3 is 16 amino acids long. The germline V gene encodes CDR1 MDHEN and CDR2 SYDVKM. Here the CDR3 DNA reads TGTGCCAGCAGTTTCGGGGGAGGGGCGGTAGGAAACACCATATATTTT. It encodes CASSFGGGAVGNTIYF.

CDR3 loop: CASLPLRDRGTEAFF. The CDR3 nucleotides read TGTGCCAGCCTACCTCTCCGGGACAGGGGCACTGAAGCTTTCTTT. The J gene is TRBJ1-1, the V gene TRBV2, with 10 bases matching TRBD1. CDR1 is SNHLY and CDR2 is FYNNEI in the germline V gene. This CDR3 region has 15 residues. With V trimmed by 8 bases and J by 4 bases, 10 bases remained unmatched. Using reference TRBV2 and TRBJ1-1 for the parts outside the CDR3, the full variable domain is EPEVTQTPSHQVTQMGQEVILRCVPISNHLYFYWYRQILGQKVEFLVSFYNNEISEKSEIFDDQFSVERPDGSNFTLKIRSTKLEDSAMYFCASLPLRDRGTEAFFGQGTRLTVV.

V is TRBV4-1 and J is TRBJ2-7; weak D call: TRBD2 (6 bases). There are 15 residues in the CDR3. CDR1 MGHRA and CDR2 YSYEKL come from the germline V gene. The V and J ends lost 1 base and 1 base respectively, with 11 bases between them. CDR3 protein: CASSQVPGVSYEQYV. The CDR3 bases are TGCGCCAGCAGCCAAGTACCGGGGGTATCCTACGAGCAGTACGTC.

The genes are TRBV6-5 and TRBJ1-1, with D tentatively TRBD1 (5 bases). Germline CDR1 and CDR2: MNHEY and SVGAGI. V was trimmed by 7 bases and J by 0 bases, leaving 15 bases between them. There are 15 residues in the CDR3. CDR3 DNA: TGTGCCAGCACGGCAGGGTTTTACATGAACACTGAAGCTTTCTTT. Translated, it gives CASTAGFYMNTEAFF.

This clone was seen more than once but under ten times. The CDR3 DNA sequence: TGTGCCAGCAGTGCGCTAGCGGGGGGGCCCTATGAGCAGTTCTTC. It is translated as CASSALAGGPYEQFF. This chain links TRBV2 with TRBJ2-1; 12 nucleotides agree with TRBD2. The CDR3 loop spans 15 amino acids. Looked up from germline, CDR1 is SNHLY and CDR2 is FYNNEI. With V trimmed by 4 bases and J by 8 bases, 6 bases remained unmatched.

With regard to this clone: This sample includes further DNA sequences coding for the same CDR3. The J gene is TRBJ1-1, the V gene TRBV6-5; 8 bases match TRBD1. Trimming took 4 bases from V and 4 from J; bases not matched to a gene: 5. Germline V CDR1 and CDR2: MNHEY, SVGAGI. The CDR3 totals 14 residues. The CDR3 is CASSSRTGGTEAFF. CDR3 nucleotides: TGTGCCAGCAGTTCCCGAACAGGGGGCACTGAAGCTTTCTTT.

This chain links TRBV3-1 (or the pseudogene TRBV3-2) with TRBJ1-1; a possible D gene is TRBD1 (6 bases). Per the germline V gene, CDR1 is LGHDT and CDR2 is YNNKEL (reference sequence). The CDR3 spans 14 residues. The V end lost 4 bases, the J end lost 4 bases, and 13 bases lay between the germline ends. CDR3 in DNA: TGTGCCAGCAGCCCCCGGGGGGGCCCCACTGAAGCTTTCTTT. Residues: CASSPRGGPTEAFF.

V is TRBV6-2 or TRBV6-3 and J is TRBJ1-1; 7 nucleotides match TRBD1. The CDR3 is 13 residues long. V trimming: 6 bases; J trimming: 5 bases; junction bases outside the gene matches: 6. Germline CDR1 MNHEY, CDR2 SVGEGT. CDR3 nucleotides: TGTGCCAGCAGCCACGGACAGGAAACTGAAGCTTTCTTT. Its protein product is CASSHGQETEAFF.

V usage is TRBV19 and J usage is TRBJ2-1; D might be TRBD2 (6 bases). The V gene's germline CDR1 is LNHDA and CDR2 SQIVND (reference sequence). The CDR3 covers 15 residues. V was trimmed by 7 bases and J by 7 bases, leaving 20 bases between them. The CDR3 loop is CASKSSANRGNEQFF. CDR3 DNA: TGTGCCAGTAAGTCTTCGGCAAATCGGGGGAATGAGCAGTTCTTC. Combining the CDR3 with reference TRBV19 and TRBJ2-1 gives the whole variable domain DGGITQSPKYLFRKEGQNVTLSCEQNLNHDAMYWYRQDPGQGLRLIYYSQIVNDFQKGDIAEGYSVSREKKESFPLTVTSAQKNPTAFYLCASKSSANRGNEQFFGPGTRLTVL.

J is TRBJ1-2 and V is TRBV24-1; tentatively, D is TRBD1 (6 bases). The CDR3 totals 15 residues. Germline V CDR1 and CDR2: KGHDR, SFDVKD. Deletions cut 4 bases from V and 4 bases from J, with 15 bases between. The CDR3 DNA sequence: TGTGCCACCAGTGACCCGTCGGGGGGCGGCTATGGCTACACCTTC. Protein product: CATSDPSGGGYGYTF.